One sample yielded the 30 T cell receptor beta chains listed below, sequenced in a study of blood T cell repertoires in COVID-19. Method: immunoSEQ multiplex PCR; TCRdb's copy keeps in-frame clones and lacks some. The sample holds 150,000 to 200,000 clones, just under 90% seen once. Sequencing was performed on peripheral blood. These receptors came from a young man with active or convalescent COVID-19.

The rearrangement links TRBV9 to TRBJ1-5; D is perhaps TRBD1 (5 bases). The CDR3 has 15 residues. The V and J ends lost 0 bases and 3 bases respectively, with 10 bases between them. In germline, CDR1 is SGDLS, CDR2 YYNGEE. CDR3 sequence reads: CASSVGTTDNQPQHF. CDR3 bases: TGTGCCAGCAGCGTAGGGACAACCGACAATCAGCCCCAGCATTTT.

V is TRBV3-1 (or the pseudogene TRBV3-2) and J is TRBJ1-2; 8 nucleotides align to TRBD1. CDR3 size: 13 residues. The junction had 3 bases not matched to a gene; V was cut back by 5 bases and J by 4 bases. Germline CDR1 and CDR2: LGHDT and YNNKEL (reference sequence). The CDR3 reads CASSLDRVYGYTF. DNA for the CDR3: TGTGCCAGCAGCTTGGACAGGGTCTATGGCTACACCTTC.

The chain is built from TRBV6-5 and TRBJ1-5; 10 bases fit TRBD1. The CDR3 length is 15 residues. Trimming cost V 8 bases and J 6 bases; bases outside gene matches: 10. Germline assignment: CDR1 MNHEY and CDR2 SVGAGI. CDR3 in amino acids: CASEDKDRGIQPQHF. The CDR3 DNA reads TGTGCCAGCGAAGACAAGGACAGGGGGATTCAGCCCCAGCATTTT.

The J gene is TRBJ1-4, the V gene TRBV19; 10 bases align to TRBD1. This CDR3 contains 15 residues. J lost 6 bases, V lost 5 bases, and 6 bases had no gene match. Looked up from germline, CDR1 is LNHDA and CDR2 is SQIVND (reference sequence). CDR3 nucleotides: TGTGCCAGTAGTGAGCCCGGGACAGGGGATGAAAAACTGTTTTTT. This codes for CASSEPGTGDEKLFF.

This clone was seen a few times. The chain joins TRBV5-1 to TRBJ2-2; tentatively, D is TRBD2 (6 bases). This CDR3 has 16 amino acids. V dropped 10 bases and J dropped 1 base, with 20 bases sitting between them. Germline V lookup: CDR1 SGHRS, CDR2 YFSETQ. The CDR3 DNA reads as TGCGCCTCCCACCTAGGCCTTAGCGGGAACACCGGGGAGCTGTTTTTT. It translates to CASHLGLSGNTGELFF.

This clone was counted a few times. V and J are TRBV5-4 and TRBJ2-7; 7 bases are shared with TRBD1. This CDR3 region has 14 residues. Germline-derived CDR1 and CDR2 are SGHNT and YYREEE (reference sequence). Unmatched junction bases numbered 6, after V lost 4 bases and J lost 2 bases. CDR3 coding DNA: TGTGCCAGCAGCCATGACAGGGTAGCCTACGAGCAGTACTTC. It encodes CASSHDRVAYEQYF.

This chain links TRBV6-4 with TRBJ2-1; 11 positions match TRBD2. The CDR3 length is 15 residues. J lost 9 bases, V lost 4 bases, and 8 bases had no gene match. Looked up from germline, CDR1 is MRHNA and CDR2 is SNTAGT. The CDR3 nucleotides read TGTGCCAGCAGTGTCGGTAGCGGGGGGGCAAGTGAGCAGTTCTTC. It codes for CASSVGSGGASEQFF.

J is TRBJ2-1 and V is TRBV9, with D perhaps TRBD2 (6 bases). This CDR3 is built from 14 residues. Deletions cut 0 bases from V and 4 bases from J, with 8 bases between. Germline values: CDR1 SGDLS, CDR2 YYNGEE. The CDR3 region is CASSVGSGYNEQFF. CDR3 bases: TGTGCCAGCAGCGTAGGTAGCGGATACAATGAGCAGTTCTTC. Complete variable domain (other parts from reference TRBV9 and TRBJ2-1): DSGVTQTPKHLITATGQRVTLRCSPRSGDLSVYWYQQSLDQGLQFLIQYYNGEERAKGNILERFSAQQFPDLHSELNLSSLELGDSALYFCASSVGSGYNEQFFGPGTRLTVL.

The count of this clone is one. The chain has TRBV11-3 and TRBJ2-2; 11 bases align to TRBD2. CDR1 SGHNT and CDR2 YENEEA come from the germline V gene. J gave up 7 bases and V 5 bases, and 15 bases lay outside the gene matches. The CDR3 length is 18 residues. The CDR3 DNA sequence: TGTGCCAGCAGCCCAAGAACCGGGACTAGCGGCGACATCGGGGAGCTGTTTTTT. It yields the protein CASSPRTGTSGDIGELFF.

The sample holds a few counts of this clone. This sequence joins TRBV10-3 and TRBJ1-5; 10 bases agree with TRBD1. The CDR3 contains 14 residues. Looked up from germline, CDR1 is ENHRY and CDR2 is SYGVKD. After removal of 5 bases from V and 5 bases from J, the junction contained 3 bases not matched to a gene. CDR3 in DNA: TGTGCCATCAGTCGACAGGGGGCCGATCAGCCCCAGCATTTT. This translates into CAISRQGADQPQHF.

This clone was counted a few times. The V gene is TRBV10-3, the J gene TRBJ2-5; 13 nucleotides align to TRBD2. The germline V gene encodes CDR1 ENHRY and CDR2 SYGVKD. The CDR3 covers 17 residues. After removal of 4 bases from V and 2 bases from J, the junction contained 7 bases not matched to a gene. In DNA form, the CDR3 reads TGTGCCATCAGTGCGGGACTAGCGGGGATGGGGCAAGAGACCCAGTACTTC. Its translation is CAISAGLAGMGQETQYF.

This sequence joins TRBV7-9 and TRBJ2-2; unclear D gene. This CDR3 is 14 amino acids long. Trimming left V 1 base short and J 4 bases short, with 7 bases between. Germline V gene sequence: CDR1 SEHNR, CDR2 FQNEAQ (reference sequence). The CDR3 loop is CASSLDSLTGELFF. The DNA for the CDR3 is TGTGCCAGCAGCTTAGACAGTCTCACCGGGGAGCTGTTTTTT.

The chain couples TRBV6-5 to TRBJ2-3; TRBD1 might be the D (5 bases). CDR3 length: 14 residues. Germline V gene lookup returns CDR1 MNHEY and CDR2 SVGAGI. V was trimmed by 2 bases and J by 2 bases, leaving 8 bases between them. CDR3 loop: CASSYGALTDTQYF. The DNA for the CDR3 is TGTGCCAGCAGTTACGGGGCACTCACAGATACGCAGTATTTT.

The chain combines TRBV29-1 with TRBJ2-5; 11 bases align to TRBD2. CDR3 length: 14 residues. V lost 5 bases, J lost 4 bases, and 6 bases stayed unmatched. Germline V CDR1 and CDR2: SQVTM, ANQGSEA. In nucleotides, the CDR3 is TGCAGCGTTCCCCTAGCGGGGGGCTTAGAGACCCAGTACTTC. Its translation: CSVPLAGGLETQYF.

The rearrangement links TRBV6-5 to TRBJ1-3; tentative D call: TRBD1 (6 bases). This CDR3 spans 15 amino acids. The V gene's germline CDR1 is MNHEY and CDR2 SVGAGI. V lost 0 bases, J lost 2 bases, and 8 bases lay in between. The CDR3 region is CASSYSTGTGNTIYF. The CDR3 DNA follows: TGTGCCAGCAGTTACTCGACAGGAACTGGAAACACCATATATTTT.

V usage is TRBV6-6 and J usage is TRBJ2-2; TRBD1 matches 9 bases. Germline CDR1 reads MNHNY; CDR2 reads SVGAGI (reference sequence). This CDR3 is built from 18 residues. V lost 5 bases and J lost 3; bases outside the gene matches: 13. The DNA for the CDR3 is TGTGCCAGCAGTCGCGGACAGGGGCGCATTCGTGACACCGGGGAGCTGTTTTTT. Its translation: CASSRGQGRIRDTGELFF.

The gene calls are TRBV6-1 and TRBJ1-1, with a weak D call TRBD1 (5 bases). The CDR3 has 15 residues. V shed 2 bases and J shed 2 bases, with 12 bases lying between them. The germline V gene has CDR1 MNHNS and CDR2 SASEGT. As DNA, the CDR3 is TGTGCCAGCAGTGAATGGGGGGGGGAAAACACTGAAGCTTTCTTT. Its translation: CASSEWGGENTEAFF.

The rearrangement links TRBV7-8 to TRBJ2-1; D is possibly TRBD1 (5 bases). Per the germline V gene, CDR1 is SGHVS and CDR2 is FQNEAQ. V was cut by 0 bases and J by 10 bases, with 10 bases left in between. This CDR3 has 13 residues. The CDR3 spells CASSLAPRQEQFF. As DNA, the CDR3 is TGTGCCAGCAGCTTAGCGCCTCGACAGGAGCAGTTCTTC. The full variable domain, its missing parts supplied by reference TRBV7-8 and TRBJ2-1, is GAGVSQSPRYKVAKRGQDVALRCDPISGHVSLFWYQQALGQGPEFLTYFQNEAQLDKSGLPSDRFFAERPEGSVSTLKIQRTQQEDSAVYLCASSLAPRQEQFFGPGTRLTVL.

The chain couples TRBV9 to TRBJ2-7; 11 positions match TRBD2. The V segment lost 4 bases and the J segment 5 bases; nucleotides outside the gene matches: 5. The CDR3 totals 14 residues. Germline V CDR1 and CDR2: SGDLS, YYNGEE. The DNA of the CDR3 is TGTGCCAGCAGCACTAGCGGGAGATGGGACGAGCAGTACTTC. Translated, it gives CASSTSGRWDEQYF.

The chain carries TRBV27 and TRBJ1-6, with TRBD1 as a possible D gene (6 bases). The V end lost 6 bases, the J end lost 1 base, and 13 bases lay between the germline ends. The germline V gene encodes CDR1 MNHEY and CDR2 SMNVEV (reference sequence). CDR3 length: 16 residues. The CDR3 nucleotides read TGTGCCAGCAGGCGACAGGTAGTGTCCTATAATTCACCCCTCCACTTT. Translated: CASRRQVVSYNSPLHF.

For the CDR3, the DNA is TGTGCCAGCAGCTCCAGACAGGGGCCGACGGTCTATGGCTACACCTTC. Translated, it gives CASSSRQGPTVYGYTF. V usage is TRBV7-2 and J usage is TRBJ1-2; 8 bases line up with TRBD1. The CDR3 totals 16 residues. The V and J ends lost 4 bases and 4 bases, in that order; junction bases with no gene match: 11. Per germline, CDR1 SGHTA and CDR2 FQGNSA.

DNA of the CDR3: TGCGCCAGCAGCTTGGGACACACTAGCACAGATACGCAGTATTTT. Translated: CASSLGHTSTDTQYF. This chain uses TRBV5-1 with TRBJ2-3; D uncertain. The CDR3 is 15 residues long. V was pared by 0 bases and J by 0 bases, with 8 bases between. CDR1 and CDR2 (germline): SGHRS, YFSETQ. The complete variable domain, with remaining parts taken from reference TRBV5-1 and TRBJ2-3, reads KAGVTQTPRYLIKTRGQQVTLSCSPISGHRSVSWYQQTPGQGLQFLFEYFSETQRNKGNFPGRFSGRQFSNSRSEMNVSTLELGDSALYLCASSLGHTSTDTQYFGPGTRLTVL.

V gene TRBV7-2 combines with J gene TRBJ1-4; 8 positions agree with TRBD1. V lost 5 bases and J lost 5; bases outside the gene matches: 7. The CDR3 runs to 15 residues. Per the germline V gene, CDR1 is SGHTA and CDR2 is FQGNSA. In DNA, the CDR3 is TGTGCCAGCAGCAGGGGGGACAGGAAAAATGAAAAACTGTTTTTT. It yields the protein CASSRGDRKNEKLFF.

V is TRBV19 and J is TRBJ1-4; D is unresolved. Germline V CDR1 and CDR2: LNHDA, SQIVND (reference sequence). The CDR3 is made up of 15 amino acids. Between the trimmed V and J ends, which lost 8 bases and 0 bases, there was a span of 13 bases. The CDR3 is CASGQEGATNEKLFF. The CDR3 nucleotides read TGTGCCAGTGGGCAAGAGGGTGCAACTAATGAAAAACTGTTTTTT.

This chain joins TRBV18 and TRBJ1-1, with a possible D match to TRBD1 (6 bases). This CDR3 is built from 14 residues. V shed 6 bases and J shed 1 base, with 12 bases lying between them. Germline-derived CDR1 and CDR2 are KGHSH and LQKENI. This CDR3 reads CASSPTGENTEAFF. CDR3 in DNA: TGTGCCAGCTCCCCGACAGGAGAGAACACTGAAGCTTTCTTT.

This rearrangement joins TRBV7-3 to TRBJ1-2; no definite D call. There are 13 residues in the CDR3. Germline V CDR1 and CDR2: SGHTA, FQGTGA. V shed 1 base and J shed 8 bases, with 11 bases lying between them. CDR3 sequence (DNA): TGTGCCAGCAGCTTAAACCCCTCGGGGGGCTACACCTTC. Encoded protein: CASSLNPSGGYTF.

CDR3 residues: CASSLESRYGYTF. The CDR3 DNA reads TGTGCCAGCAGCTTAGAATCCCGCTATGGCTACACCTTC. This chain links TRBV7-9 with TRBJ1-2, with no clear D. From germline, CDR1 is SEHNR and CDR2 FQNEAQ (reference sequence). The germline V and J ends were trimmed by 1 base and 4 bases, with 7 bases remaining between them. This CDR3 comprises 13 residues.

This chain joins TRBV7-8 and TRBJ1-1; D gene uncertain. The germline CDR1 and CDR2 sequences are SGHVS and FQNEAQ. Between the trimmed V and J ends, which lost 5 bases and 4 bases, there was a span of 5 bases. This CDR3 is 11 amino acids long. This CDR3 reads CASSHITEAFF. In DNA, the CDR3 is TGTGCCAGCAGCCATATCACTGAAGCTTTCTTT.

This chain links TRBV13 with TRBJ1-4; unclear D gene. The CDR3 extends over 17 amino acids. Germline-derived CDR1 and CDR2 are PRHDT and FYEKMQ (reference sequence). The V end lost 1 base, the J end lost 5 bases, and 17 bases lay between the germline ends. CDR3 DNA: TGTGCCAGCAGCTTAGCGTTCTCTCTTGGGAGCAATGAAAAACTGTTTTTT. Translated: CASSLAFSLGSNEKLFF.

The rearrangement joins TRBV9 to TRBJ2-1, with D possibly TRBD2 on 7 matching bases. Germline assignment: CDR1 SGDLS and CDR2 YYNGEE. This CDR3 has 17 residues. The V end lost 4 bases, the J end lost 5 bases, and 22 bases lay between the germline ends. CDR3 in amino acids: CASSPGEGRVLNNEQFF. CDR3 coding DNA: TGTGCCAGCAGCCCAGGGGAGGGCCGGGTCCTCAACAATGAGCAGTTCTTC. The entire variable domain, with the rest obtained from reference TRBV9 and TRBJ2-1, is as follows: DSGVTQTPKHLITATGQRVTLRCSPRSGDLSVYWYQQSLDQGLQFLIQYYNGEERAKGNILERFSAQQFPDLHSELNLSSLELGDSALYFCASSPGEGRVLNNEQFFGPGTRLTVL.